The 20 T cell receptor beta chains below all came from one sample that was sequenced in a study of T cell responses to AZD1222 COVID-19 vaccine. Libraries were prepared by immunoSEQ multiplex PCR; TCRdb keeps only in-frame clonotypes and omits some of them. The data contain around 200,000 clones, approximately 91% of them singletons. The input for sequencing was peripheral blood, taken on day 0 of AZD1222 vaccination. These receptors all stem from an adult in good health.

This chain joins TRBV7-3 and TRBJ2-2; no definite D call. This CDR3 has 16 residues. Germline V gives CDR1 SGHTA, CDR2 FQGTGA. Trimming removed 5 bases from V and 0 bases from J, with 13 bases in between. The CDR3, as DNA: TGTGCCAGCAGCCGTGCCCAGCGAGCGAACACCGGGGAGCTGTTTTTT. It yields the protein CASSRAQRANTGELFF.

The chain employs TRBV7-3 and TRBJ1-1; a possible D gene is TRBD1 (6 bases). V lost 4 bases and J 5 bases, leaving 17 bases between the germline ends. The CDR3 extends over 15 amino acids. The germline V gene has CDR1 SGHTA and CDR2 FQGTGA. CDR3 loop: CASSSTQGRGTEAFF. In DNA form, the CDR3 reads TGTGCCAGCAGCTCGACCCAGGGGAGAGGGACTGAAGCTTTCTTT.

The chain links TRBV7-9 to TRBJ2-1; 10 bases agree with TRBD2. Germline V gene data show CDR1 as SEHNR and CDR2 as FQNEAQ (reference sequence). The length of the CDR3 is 14 residues. Losses at the gene ends were 5 bases for V and 12 bases for J; bases not matched to a gene: 10. The CDR3 region is CASSTRGLAWAQFF. CDR3 nucleotide sequence: TGTGCCAGCAGCACCAGGGGACTAGCGTGGGCGCAGTTCTTC.

The chain has TRBV28 and TRBJ1-3; D ambiguous. Germline lookup yields CDR1 MDHEN and CDR2 SYDVKM. The CDR3 has 15 residues. Trimming left V 5 bases short and J 1 base short, with 12 bases between. This chain's CDR3 is CASSQPLVSGNTIYF. The CDR3 bases are TGTGCCAGCAGTCAACCTCTTGTATCTGGAAACACCATATATTTT.

This clone was counted once. CDR3 sequence: CASSLVVSGSHEQYF. CDR3 DNA sequence: TGCGCCAGCAGCTTGGTCGTTAGCGGGAGCCACGAGCAGTACTTC. The rearrangement links TRBV5-1 to TRBJ2-7; TRBD2 matches 9 bases. The CDR3 extends over 15 amino acids. The junction had 6 bases not matched to a gene; V was cut back by 0 bases and J by 5 bases. Germline-derived CDR1 and CDR2 are SGHRS and YFSETQ.

The V gene is TRBV19, the J gene TRBJ1-1; unclear D gene. The CDR3 is 11 residues long. V lost 8 bases and J lost 4, with 8 bases in between. Germline V gene data show CDR1 as LNHDA and CDR2 as SQIVND (reference sequence). The CDR3 spells CASQWGTEAFF. In DNA, the CDR3 is TGTGCCAGTCAATGGGGCACTGAAGCTTTCTTT.

The V and J genes are TRBV3-1 (or the pseudogene TRBV3-2) and TRBJ1-1; 7 nucleotides match TRBD1. The CDR3 loop spans 16 amino acids. The V gene's germline CDR1 is LGHDT and CDR2 YNNKEL (reference sequence). J gave up 4 bases and V 1 base, and 9 bases lay outside the gene matches. CDR3 coding DNA: TGTGCCAGCAGCCAAGGGGACTCGACAGGGTTCACTGAAGCTTTCTTT. Translating it yields CASSQGDSTGFTEAFF.

This chain connects TRBV6-2 or TRBV6-3 to TRBJ2-7; D possibly corresponds to TRBD1 (6 bases). Trimming removed 5 bases from V and 3 bases from J, with 14 bases in between. The CDR3 totals 14 residues. Germline V gives CDR1 MNHEY, CDR2 SVGEGT. The DNA for the CDR3 is TGTGCCAGCAGTGCCGGACAGTTATTCTACGAGCAGTACTTC. Its protein product is CASSAGQLFYEQYF.

This clone was counted between two and nine times. The J gene is TRBJ1-1, the V gene TRBV19, with unresolved D. Looked up from germline, CDR1 is LNHDA and CDR2 is SQIVND (reference sequence). The CDR3 totals 14 residues. Trimming removed 10 bases at V and 0 bases at J, with 15 bases between. The CDR3 protein is CATRHGPLNTEAFF. As DNA, the CDR3 is TGTGCCACCCGACATGGACCCCTGAACACTGAAGCTTTCTTT.

The chain combines TRBV23-1 with TRBJ1-6, with 7 nucleotides matching TRBD1. Being an ORF, TRBV23-1 has a function that is uncertain. V trimming: 2 bases; J trimming: 8 bases; junction bases outside the gene matches: 6. CDR3 length: 15 amino acids. The DNA of the CDR3 is TGCGCCAGCAGTCAAAGACAGGGTCTGCATTCACCCCTCCACTTT. Its translation: CASSQRQGLHSPLHF.

The rearrangement joins TRBV5-1 to TRBJ2-3; 10 bases map to TRBD2. The CDR3 consists of 17 residues. V gave up 0 bases and J gave up 1 base; unmatched junction bases: 5. Germline V gene sequence: CDR1 SGHRS, CDR2 YFSETQ. CDR3 bases: TGCGCCAGCAGCTTGGGCCGGAGCGGGAGGGGCACAGATACGCAGTATTTT. It encodes CASSLGRSGRGTDTQYF.

The table lists this clone with a count of one. CDR3: CASTPRTEAFF. The CDR3 region has the DNA TGTGCCAGCACCCCCAGGACTGAAGCTTTCTTT. The chain joins TRBV12-3 or TRBV12-4 to TRBJ1-1; no reliable D call. CDR3 length equals 11 residues. Trimming shortened V by 7 bases and J by 5 bases, and 8 bases separated the two germline ends.

V usage is TRBV19 and J usage is TRBJ1-1; the D gene is possibly TRBD1 (5 bases). Trimming stripped 2 bases from V and 3 bases from J, with 7 bases between. The germline V gene encodes CDR1 LNHDA and CDR2 SQIVND (reference sequence). CDR3 length: 13 amino acids. The CDR3 reads CASSIKGDTEAFF. Written as DNA, the CDR3 is TGTGCCAGTAGTATAAAAGGGGACACTGAAGCTTTCTTT.

A single count supports this clone. The chain links TRBV19 to TRBJ2-2; D not resolved. This CDR3 is built from 15 residues. Trimming took 3 bases from V and 8 from J, leaving 16 bases between them. The germline gives CDR1 LNHDA, CDR2 SQIVND (reference sequence). CDR3 nucleotides: TGTGCCAGTAGTATTCCCCGGGTGCTCGAGGGGGAGCTGTTTTTT. It codes for CASSIPRVLEGELFF.

The chain is built from TRBV5-1 and TRBJ1-3; a weak D match, TRBD1 (5 bases). This CDR3 comprises 15 residues. CDR1 is SGHRS and CDR2 is YFSETQ in the germline V gene. Trimming cost V 2 bases and J 0 bases, with 9 bases left between them. Here the CDR3 reads CASSFGGGSGNTIYF. The DNA for the CDR3 is TGCGCCAGCAGCTTTGGTGGGGGCTCTGGAAACACCATATATTTT.

This clone was counted a single time. The chain is built from TRBV28 and TRBJ1-5; 9 positions match TRBD1. This CDR3 spans 15 amino acids. In germline, CDR1 is MDHEN, CDR2 SYDVKM. The J segment lost 7 bases and the V segment lost 2 bases, leaving 6 bases of the junction unmatched. The CDR3 DNA follows: TGTGCCAGCAGTTTAGGACAGGGGTATAGACAGCCCCAGCATTTT. Its protein product is CASSLGQGYRQPQHF.

V usage is TRBV3-1 (or the pseudogene TRBV3-2) and J usage is TRBJ1-6, with D perhaps matching TRBD1 (6 bases). The germline V gene has CDR1 LGHDT and CDR2 YNNKEL (reference sequence). Trimming took off 2 bases at V and 7 bases at J, with 15 bases between the two ends. The CDR3 is 16 residues long. The CDR3 region has the DNA TGTGCCAGCAGCCAACACAGGGTAATTGTGAATTCACCCCTCCACTTT. Encoded protein: CASSQHRVIVNSPLHF.

CDR3 region: CASSARGTGRHNEQFF. In DNA form, the CDR3 reads TGTGCCAGCAGCGCCCGTGGGACAGGGAGACACAATGAGCAGTTCTTC. The chain carries TRBV7-2 and TRBJ2-1; 9 bases fit TRBD1. The J segment lost 5 bases and the V segment lost 5 bases, leaving 10 bases of the junction unmatched. The CDR3 loop spans 16 amino acids. Germline V gene sequence: CDR1 SGHTA, CDR2 FQGNSA. The full variable domain, in which reference TRBV7-2 and TRBJ2-1 provide the parts outside the CDR3, is GAGVSQSPSNKVTEKGKDVELRCDPISGHTALYWYRQSLGQGLEFLIYFQGNSAPDKSGLPSDRFSAERTGGSVSTLTIQRTQQEDSAVYLCASSARGTGRHNEQFFGPGTRLTVL.

The V and J genes are TRBV7-3 and TRBJ2-3, with D perhaps assigned TRBD1 or TRBD2 (5 bases each). In germline, CDR1 is SGHTA, CDR2 FQGTGA. CDR3 length: 16 amino acids. Trimming stripped 5 bases from V and 4 bases from J, with 19 bases between. As DNA, the CDR3 is TGTGCCAGCAGCCCTCGGGGACGCCAGGGCGCAGATACGCAGTATTTT. It specifies CASSPRGRQGADTQYF.

The chain carries TRBV2 and TRBJ2-1; D is uncertain. Germline lookup yields CDR1 SNHLY and CDR2 FYNNEI. This CDR3 is 13 amino acids long. V was clipped by 7 bases and J by 2 bases, with 9 bases between them. In DNA form, the CDR3 reads TGTGCCAGCACACGCGCTACCTACAATGAGCAGTTCTTC. It specifies CASTRATYNEQFF.